This T cell receptor (beta chain) was identified during a study of T cell repertoires in cytomegalovirus infection. Study overall: HLA-B-restricted CMV epitopes that are well studied, plus recently identified HLA-C-restricted ones, were used by the study. Indications of both CMV infection and matching HLA type were provided by public TCR beta signatures.

Study outcomes and limitations: Pooled public TCR beta family frequency picked out CMV carriers with the relevant HLA. In two of eight donors, the top clonotype was HLA-C-restricted CMV-specific.

The CDR3 is 13 amino acids. The germline CDR1 and CDR2 sequences are MNHEY and SMNVEV (reference sequence). The V gene end was trimmed by 3 bases and the J gene end by 9 bases; junction bases not matched to a gene: 7. TCRdb re-derived calls from the reads in MiXCR, one entry per CDR3 protein. This table holds about 900,000 distinct CDR3 sequences, 25% to 40% found once. Turning to this clonotype: As yet, its antigen is unknown.

The material sequenced was cultured CD8+ T cells from PBMCs, taken from culture after CMV antigen stimulation. The sequence derives from a human donor in good health (CMV status not recorded). Some clones in this sample may be carry-over from other donors' samples. The rearrangement joins TRBV27 to TRBJ2-5; 7 bases line up with TRBD1. In DNA, the CDR3 is TGTGCCAGCAGTTTGGGGACAGAATGGGCCCAGTACTTC. This gives the protein CASSLGTEWAQYF.